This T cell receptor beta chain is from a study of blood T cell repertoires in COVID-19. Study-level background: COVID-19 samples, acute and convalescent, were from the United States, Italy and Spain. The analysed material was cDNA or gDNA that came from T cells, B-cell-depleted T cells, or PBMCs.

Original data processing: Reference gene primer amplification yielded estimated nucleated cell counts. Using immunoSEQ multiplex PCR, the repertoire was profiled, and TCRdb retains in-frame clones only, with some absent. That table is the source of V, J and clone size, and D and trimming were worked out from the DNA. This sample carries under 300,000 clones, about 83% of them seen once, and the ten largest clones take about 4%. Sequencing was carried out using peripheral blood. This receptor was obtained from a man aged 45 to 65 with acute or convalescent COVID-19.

DNA for the CDR3: TGTGCCATCAGTGACCAAAGATGGGGGGGGACTGAAGCTTTCTTT. Its protein product is CAISDQRWGGTEAFF. V gene TRBV10-3 combines with J gene TRBJ1-1; D is perhaps TRBD1 (5 bases). Germline CDR1 ENHRY, CDR2 SYGVKD. V was pared by 3 bases and J by 5 bases, with 16 bases between. CDR3 size: 15 residues.